The 32 T cell receptor beta chains below come from one sample, sequenced in a study of blood T cell repertoires in COVID-19. Profiled with immunoSEQ multiplex PCR; TCRdb holds only in-frame clones, not every one. The sample includes roughly 400,000 clones, approximately 93% of them seen just once. Material for sequencing was PBMCs or T cells enriched from blood (not recorded which). These receptor sequences come from a woman in her forties who had been exposed to COVID-19.

This clone was seen more than once but under ten times. The CDR3 protein is CASSLNLGRSPDTQYF. The CDR3 DNA is TGTGCCAGCAGCTTGAATCTAGGTCGAAGCCCAGATACGCAGTATTTT. The chain combines TRBV7-6 with TRBJ2-3; D is uncertain. The germline gives CDR1 SGHVS, CDR2 FNYEAQ. The CDR3 extends over 16 amino acids. Trimming took 3 bases from V and 4 from J, leaving 17 bases between them.

The rearrangement links TRBV7-3 to TRBJ1-1; the D gene is possibly TRBD1 (5 bases). From germline, CDR1 is SGHTA and CDR2 FQGTGA. Trimming took 8 bases from V and 5 from J, leaving 24 bases between them. The CDR3 is 16 amino acids. In DNA, the CDR3 is TGTGCCAGCGGATCGAATTATGGCCAGGGAGGGACTGAAGCTTTCTTT. It codes for CASGSNYGQGGTEAFF.

The chain recombines TRBV7-2 with TRBJ2-2; possible D gene TRBD1, 5 bases. Trimming removed 2 bases at V and 0 bases at J, with 13 bases between. CDR1 is SGHTA, CDR2 FQGNSA, per germline. The CDR3 contains 17 residues. DNA for the CDR3: TGTGCCAGCAGCTTACATCGGCAGGGATCGAACACCGGGGAGCTGTTTTTT. It translates to CASSLHRQGSNTGELFF.

V is TRBV30 and J is TRBJ1-2, with D possibly matching TRBD1 (6 bases). With 5 bases removed from V and 6 bases from J, the gap between germline ends came to 7 bases. There are 10 residues in the CDR3. In germline, CDR1 is GTSNPN, CDR2 SVGIG (reference sequence). Here the CDR3 reads CAWYRDGYTF. DNA for the CDR3: TGTGCCTGGTACAGGGATGGCTACACCTTC.

The chain recombines TRBV21-1 with TRBJ2-5; the table's D call, TRBD1, was not checked against the DNA. TRBV21-1 is a known pseudogene. This CDR3 spans 16 amino acids. The CDR3: CASSPPGQGAAETQYF. The DNA of the CDR3 is TGTGCCAGCAGCCCTCCGGGACAGGGGGCCGCAGAGACCCAGTACTTC.

Points on this clone: This sample includes further DNA sequences coding for the same CDR3. The chain recombines TRBV3-1 (or the pseudogene TRBV3-2) with TRBJ1-1; the D is unclear. The V gene lost 2 bases and the J gene lost 4 bases, with 8 bases spanning the gap. The CDR3 has 13 amino acids. CDR1 and CDR2 from the germline V gene are LGHDT and YNNKEL (reference sequence). CDR3: CASSQRGGTEAFF. CDR3 bases: TGTGCCAGCAGCCAACGTGGCGGCACTGAAGCTTTCTTT.

The chain recombines TRBV27 with TRBJ1-5, with 7 bases identical to TRBD1. The germline V gene encodes CDR1 MNHEY and CDR2 SMNVEV (reference sequence). The CDR3 runs to 15 residues. V was clipped by 6 bases and J by 2 bases; unmatched bases: 7. The CDR3 spells CASSLNGQGNQPQHF. DNA of the CDR3: TGTGCCAGCAGCCTAAACGGACAGGGCAATCAGCCCCAGCATTTT.

V is TRBV5-1 and J is TRBJ1-5; D might be TRBD1 (6 bases). With 5 bases removed from V and 5 bases from J, the gap between germline ends came to 11 bases. The CDR3 is 13 residues long. Germline loops: CDR1 SGHRS, CDR2 YFSETQ. CDR3 amino acids: CASRSGEHQPQHF. The CDR3 DNA reads as TGCGCCAGCAGGTCAGGGGAGCATCAGCCCCAGCATTTT.

The chain joins TRBV25-1 to TRBJ2-1, with 14 bases that match TRBD2. J gave up 10 bases and V 3 bases, and 8 bases lay outside the gene matches. The CDR3 covers 16 residues. Germline CDR1 MGHDK, CDR2 SYGVNS. The CDR3 DNA reads TGTGCCAGCAGTGATACCGGGACTAGCGGGGGAGGAGAGCAGTTCTTC. Translation gives CASSDTGTSGGGEQFF.

The genes are TRBV6-2 or TRBV6-3 and TRBJ2-7; a weak D match, TRBD2 (6 bases). This CDR3 region has 14 residues. Per germline, CDR1 MNHEY and CDR2 SVGEGT. The germline V and J ends were trimmed by 2 bases and 9 bases, with 17 bases remaining between them. This chain's CDR3 is CASSYPGTGRLQYF. CDR3 in DNA: TGTGCCAGCAGTTACCCCGGGACCGGGAGACTGCAGTACTTC.

The V call is TRBV6-1, the J call TRBJ2-3, with TRBD2 matching 7 bases. Germline values: CDR1 MNHNS, CDR2 SASEGT. This CDR3 has 15 amino acids. V was pared by 7 bases and J by 2 bases, with 9 bases of the junction left unmatched. CDR3 coding DNA: TGTGCCAGCAAAAACAGCGGGACCTCCACAGATACGCAGTATTTT. This translates into CASKNSGTSTDTQYF.

This sequence joins TRBV25-1 and TRBJ2-2, with 13 nucleotides matching TRBD2. The V gene end was trimmed by 2 bases and the J gene end by 3 bases; junction bases not matched to a gene: 3. The V gene's germline CDR1 is MGHDK and CDR2 SYGVNS. The CDR3 is 17 residues long. The CDR3 sequence is CASSETSGRAYTGELFF. In nucleotides, the CDR3 is TGTGCCAGCAGTGAAACTAGCGGGAGGGCCTACACCGGGGAGCTGTTTTTT.

The V and J genes are TRBV9 and TRBJ2-3; TRBD2 matches 10 bases. The CDR3 runs 16 residues. With 8 bases clipped from V and 3 bases from J, the junction kept 12 bases outside the gene matches. Germline assignment: CDR1 SGDLS and CDR2 YYNGEE. CDR3 DNA sequence: TGTGCCAGGGAGATGTGTCTAGCGGGAGAAACAGATACGCAGTATTTT. Translated: CAREMCLAGETDTQYF.

This clone was found once. V gene TRBV9 combines with J gene TRBJ2-2; 7 bases are a match to TRBD2. Germline CDR1 SGDLS, CDR2 YYNGEE. With V trimmed by 1 base and J by 5 bases, 8 bases remained unmatched. CDR3 length: 16 amino acids. For the CDR3, the DNA is TGTGCCAGCAGCGTAAATACCGGCGGGGGTACCGGGGAGCTGTTTTTT. As protein: CASSVNTGGGTGELFF.

This chain links TRBV3-1 (or the pseudogene TRBV3-2) with TRBJ1-6; D gene unclear. The V end lost 7 bases, the J end lost 7 bases, and 14 bases lay between the germline ends. The V gene's germline CDR1 is LGHDT and CDR2 YNNKEL (reference sequence). CDR3 size: 14 residues. The CDR3 sequence is CASNPAEGNSPLHF. DNA of the CDR3: TGTGCCAGCAACCCTGCGGAGGGCAATTCACCCCTCCACTTT.

The chain uses TRBV7-3 and TRBJ1-1, with 7 bases lining up with TRBD1. The V gene's germline CDR1 is SGHTA and CDR2 FQGTGA. J was trimmed by 5 bases and V by 4 bases; bases with no gene match: 7. There are 14 residues in the CDR3. The CDR3 is CASSWATGDTEAFF. The CDR3 nucleotides read TGTGCCAGCAGCTGGGCAACAGGGGATACTGAAGCTTTCTTT.

The rearrangement uses TRBV29-1 and TRBJ2-5, with D possibly being TRBD1 (5 bases). The CDR3 covers 12 residues. Trimming pared 8 bases from V and 4 bases from J, leaving 14 bases between. Per germline, CDR1 SQVTM and CDR2 ANQGSEA. The DNA of the CDR3 is TGCAGCACGAAGGACGACAGAGAGACCCAGTACTTC. Translation gives CSTKDDRETQYF.

The chain links TRBV19 to TRBJ1-2, with D unclear. V was pared by 7 bases and J by 3 bases, with 12 bases between. This CDR3 has 13 residues. Looked up from germline, CDR1 is LNHDA and CDR2 is SQIVND (reference sequence). The CDR3 reads CASKREVDYGYTF. The CDR3, as DNA: TGTGCCAGTAAGAGGGAGGTGGACTATGGCTACACCTTC.

The V gene is TRBV19, the J gene TRBJ2-2; 13 bases fit TRBD2. Germline loops: CDR1 LNHDA, CDR2 SQIVND (reference sequence). The CDR3 covers 16 residues. J lost 6 bases, V lost 3 bases, and 4 bases had no gene match. Written as DNA, the CDR3 is TGTGCCAGTAGTATGAGGACTAGCGGGGGACCCGGGGAGCTGTTTTTT. This sequence encodes CASSMRTSGGPGELFF.

This chain uses TRBV7-6 with TRBJ1-1, with D perhaps matching TRBD1 (6 bases). Germline V gene lookup returns CDR1 SGHVS and CDR2 FNYEAQ. There are 15 residues in the CDR3. V was clipped by 2 bases and J by 3 bases, with 13 bases between them. CDR3 sequence: CASSLWGGADTEAFF. For the CDR3, the DNA is TGTGCCAGCAGCTTATGGGGGGGCGCGGACACTGAAGCTTTCTTT.

The genes are TRBV29-1 and TRBJ2-3; tentatively, D is TRBD2 (5 bases). V shed 7 bases and J shed 7 bases, with 12 bases lying between them. The V gene's germline CDR1 is SQVTM and CDR2 ANQGSEA. The CDR3 spans 11 residues. The CDR3 DNA reads as TGCAGCGCCCCCCGAGGGTATACGCAGTATTTT. Amino acid sequence: CSAPRGYTQYF.

The chain combines TRBV29-1 with TRBJ1-2; D may be TRBD1 (5 bases). With 7 bases removed from V and 0 bases from J, the gap between germline ends came to 21 bases. Germline V gives CDR1 SQVTM, CDR2 ANQGSEA. The CDR3 has 16 amino acids. CDR3 sequence: CSAIGGELVSNYGYTF. CDR3 DNA sequence: TGCAGCGCCATCGGAGGGGAATTGGTTTCTAACTATGGCTACACCTTC.

The chain is built from TRBV24-1 and TRBJ2-3, with 10 bases aligning to TRBD2. The CDR3 contains 16 residues. Germline V CDR1 and CDR2: KGHDR, SFDVKD. Losses at the gene ends were 2 bases for V and 4 bases for J; bases not matched to a gene: 5. The CDR3 reads CATSDSTSGKPDTQYF. CDR3 sequence (DNA): TGTGCCACCAGTGATTCTACTAGCGGGAAGCCAGATACGCAGTATTTT.

The chain combines TRBV11-3 with TRBJ2-1; possible D gene TRBD2, 6 bases. Per the germline V gene, CDR1 is SGHNT and CDR2 is YENEEA. Between the trimmed V and J ends, which lost 5 bases and 7 bases, there was a span of 15 bases. The CDR3 runs to 14 residues. CDR3 sequence: CASSGPATRNEQFF. The CDR3 coding sequence is TGTGCCAGCAGCGGCCCGGCGACTAGGAATGAGCAGTTCTTC.

The rearrangement links TRBV7-6 to TRBJ2-7; 9 nucleotides align to TRBD1. The germline CDR1 and CDR2 sequences are SGHVS and FNYEAQ. Germline trimming cut 6 bases from V and 2 bases from J; bases unmatched to any gene: 11. CDR3 length equals 16 residues. The CDR3 region has the DNA TGTGCCAGCAGTTATCTGACAGGGGGGGGGACCTACGAGCAGTACTTC. Amino acids: CASSYLTGGGTYEQYF.

CDR3 region: CASSQGGASQPQHF. CDR3 coding DNA: TGTGCCAGCAGCCAGGGGGGGGCCAGTCAGCCCCAGCATTTT. V gene TRBV6-2 or TRBV6-3 combines with J gene TRBJ1-5; 7 bases agree with TRBD1. Germline lookup yields CDR1 MNHEY and CDR2 SVGEGT. The CDR3 is 14 amino acids. The ends lost 6 bases at V and 6 bases at J; junction bases unmatched: 8.

The CDR3 reads CASSQPGRELRYGYTF. In DNA form, the CDR3 reads TGTGCCAGCAGCCAACCGGGGAGGGAGTTACGCTATGGCTACACCTTC. The rearrangement uses TRBV3-1 (or the pseudogene TRBV3-2) and TRBJ1-2; the D is unclear. V dropped 2 bases and J dropped 4 bases, with 17 bases sitting between them. In germline, CDR1 is LGHDT, CDR2 YNNKEL (reference sequence). The length of the CDR3 is 16 residues.

This rearrangement joins TRBV19 to TRBJ1-1, with 7 bases lining up with TRBD1. Trimming removed 8 bases from V and 4 bases from J; junction bases left unmatched: 10. CDR3 size: 14 residues. The V gene's germline CDR1 is LNHDA and CDR2 SQIVND (reference sequence). In nucleotides, the CDR3 is TGTGCCAGTTCCTTCAGGGGGAGGATCACTGAAGCTTTCTTT. This codes for CASSFRGRITEAFF.

This chain uses TRBV18 with TRBJ1-1, with 9 positions matching TRBD1. Germline trimming cut 0 bases from V and 0 bases from J; bases unmatched to any gene: 5. The CDR3 covers 17 residues. Germline assignment: CDR1 KGHSH and CDR2 LQKENI. CDR3 region: CASSPPGTGGVNTEAFF. CDR3 DNA sequence: TGTGCCAGCTCACCACCGGGTACAGGGGGCGTGAACACTGAAGCTTTCTTT.

The genes are TRBV7-9 and TRBJ1-1; 7 nucleotides align to TRBD1. Germline loops: CDR1 SEHNR, CDR2 FQNEAQ (reference sequence). Trimming removed 5 bases from V and 1 base from J; junction bases left unmatched: 7. The length of the CDR3 is 15 residues. CDR3 nucleotide sequence: TGTGCCAGCAGCGCGACGGGACAGCCGAACACTGAAGCTTTCTTT. It codes for CASSATGQPNTEAFF.

The chain carries TRBV29-1 and TRBJ1-3; D perhaps matches TRBD1 (6 bases). CDR3 length: 13 amino acids. Germline loops: CDR1 SQVTM, CDR2 ANQGSEA. V gave up 7 bases and J gave up 5 bases, with 15 bases separating them. CDR3 region: CSGGGAGRNTIYF. In DNA, the CDR3 is TGCAGCGGAGGGGGGGCAGGAAGAAACACCATATATTTT.

This chain joins TRBV30 and TRBJ1-2; tentative D call: TRBD1 (6 bases). V was trimmed by 1 base and J by 7 bases, leaving 16 bases between them. The length of the CDR3 is 14 residues. From germline, CDR1 is GTSNPN and CDR2 SVGIG (reference sequence). DNA of the CDR3: TGTGCCTGGAGTGCTTTACAGGGAGTGAGTGGCTACACCTTC. The encoded protein is CAWSALQGVSGYTF.